Sequencing of this TCR beta chain was carried out in a study of blood T cell repertoires in COVID-19. Across the study: Samples taken during acute and convalescent COVID-19 were collected in the United States, Italy and Spain. From T cells, B-cell-depleted T cells, or PBMCs came the material, which was cDNA or gDNA.

In the authors' methods: Amplification from reference gene primers served as the basis for estimated nucleated cell counts. Method: immunoSEQ multiplex PCR; TCRdb's copy keeps in-frame clones and lacks some. V, J and clone size derive from that table, while D and trimming were established from the DNA sequence. This table holds 150,000 to 200,000 clones, 88% found once. This clone showed up just a few times. V trimming: 6 bases; J trimming: 4 bases; junction bases outside the gene matches: 8. The CDR3 is 15 amino acids. Germline CDR1 SQVTM, CDR2 ANQGSEA. Sequencing used peripheral blood. This sequence joins TRBV29-1 and TRBJ2-7, with TRBD2 matching over 14 bases. The sequence derives from a human donor in a cohort sampled during active COVID-19. CDR3 region: CSVGTGTSGSYEQYF. The CDR3 DNA reads as TGCAGCGTGGGTACCGGGACTAGCGGGAGTTACGAGCAGTACTTC.